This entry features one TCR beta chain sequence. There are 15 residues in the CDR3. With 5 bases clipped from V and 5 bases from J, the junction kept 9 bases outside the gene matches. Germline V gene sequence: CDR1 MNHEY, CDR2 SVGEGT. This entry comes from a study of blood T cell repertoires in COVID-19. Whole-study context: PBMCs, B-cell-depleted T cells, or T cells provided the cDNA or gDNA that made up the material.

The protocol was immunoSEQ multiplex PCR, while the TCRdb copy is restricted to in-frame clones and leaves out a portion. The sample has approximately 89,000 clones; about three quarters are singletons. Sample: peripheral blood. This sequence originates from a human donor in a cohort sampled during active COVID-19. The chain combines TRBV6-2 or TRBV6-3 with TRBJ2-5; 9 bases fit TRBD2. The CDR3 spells CASSILAGVGETQYF. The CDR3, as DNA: TGTGCCAGCAGTATTTTAGCGGGAGTGGGGGAGACCCAGTACTTC.